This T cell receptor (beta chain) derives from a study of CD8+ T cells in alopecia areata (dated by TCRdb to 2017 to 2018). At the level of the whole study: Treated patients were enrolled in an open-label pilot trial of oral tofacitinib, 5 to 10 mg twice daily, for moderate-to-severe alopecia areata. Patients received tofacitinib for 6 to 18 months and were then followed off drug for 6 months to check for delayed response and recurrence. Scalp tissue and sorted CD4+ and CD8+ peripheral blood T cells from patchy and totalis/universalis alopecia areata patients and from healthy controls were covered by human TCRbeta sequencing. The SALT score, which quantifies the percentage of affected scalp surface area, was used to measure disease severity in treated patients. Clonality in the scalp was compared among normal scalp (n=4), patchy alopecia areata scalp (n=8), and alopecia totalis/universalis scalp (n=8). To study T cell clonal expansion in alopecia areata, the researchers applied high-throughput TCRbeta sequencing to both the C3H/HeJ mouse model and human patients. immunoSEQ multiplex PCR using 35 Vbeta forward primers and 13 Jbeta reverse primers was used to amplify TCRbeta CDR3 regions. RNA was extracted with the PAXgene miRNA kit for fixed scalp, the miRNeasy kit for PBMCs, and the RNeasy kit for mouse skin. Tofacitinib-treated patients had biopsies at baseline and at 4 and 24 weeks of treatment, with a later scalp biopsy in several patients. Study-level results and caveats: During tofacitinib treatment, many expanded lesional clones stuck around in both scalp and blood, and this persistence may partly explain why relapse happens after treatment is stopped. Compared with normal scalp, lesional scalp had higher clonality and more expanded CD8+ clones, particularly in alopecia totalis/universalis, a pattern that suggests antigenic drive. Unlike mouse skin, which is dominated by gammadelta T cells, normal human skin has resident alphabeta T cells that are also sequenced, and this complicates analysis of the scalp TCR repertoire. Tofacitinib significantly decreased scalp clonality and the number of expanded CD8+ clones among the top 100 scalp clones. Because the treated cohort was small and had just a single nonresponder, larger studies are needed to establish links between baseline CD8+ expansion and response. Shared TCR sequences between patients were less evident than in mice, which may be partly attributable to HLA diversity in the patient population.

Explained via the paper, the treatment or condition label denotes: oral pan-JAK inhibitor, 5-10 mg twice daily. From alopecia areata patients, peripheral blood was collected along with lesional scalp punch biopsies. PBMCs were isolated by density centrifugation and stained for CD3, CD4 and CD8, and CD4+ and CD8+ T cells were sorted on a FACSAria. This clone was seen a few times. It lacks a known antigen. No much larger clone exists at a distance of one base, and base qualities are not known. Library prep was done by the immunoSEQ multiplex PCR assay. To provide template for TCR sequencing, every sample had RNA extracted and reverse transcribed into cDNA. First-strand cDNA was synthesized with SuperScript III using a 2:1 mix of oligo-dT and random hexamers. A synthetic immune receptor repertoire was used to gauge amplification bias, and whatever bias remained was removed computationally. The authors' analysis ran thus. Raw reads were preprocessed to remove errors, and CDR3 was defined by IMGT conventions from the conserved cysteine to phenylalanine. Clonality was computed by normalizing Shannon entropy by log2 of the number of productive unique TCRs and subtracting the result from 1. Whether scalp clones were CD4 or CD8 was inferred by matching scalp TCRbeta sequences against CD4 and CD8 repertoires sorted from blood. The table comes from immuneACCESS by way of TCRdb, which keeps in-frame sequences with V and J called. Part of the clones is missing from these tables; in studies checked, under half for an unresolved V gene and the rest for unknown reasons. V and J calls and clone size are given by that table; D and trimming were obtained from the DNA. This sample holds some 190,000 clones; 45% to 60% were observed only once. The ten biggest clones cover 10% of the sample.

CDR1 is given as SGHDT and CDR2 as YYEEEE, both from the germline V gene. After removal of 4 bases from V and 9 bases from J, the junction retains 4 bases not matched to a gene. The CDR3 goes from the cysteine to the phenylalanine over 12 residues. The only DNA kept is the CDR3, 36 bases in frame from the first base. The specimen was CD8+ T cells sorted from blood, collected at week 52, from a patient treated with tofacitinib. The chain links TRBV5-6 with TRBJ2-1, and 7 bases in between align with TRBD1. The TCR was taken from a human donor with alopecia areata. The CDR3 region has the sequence CASSGAGGEQFF. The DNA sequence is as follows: TGTGCCAGCAGCGGTGCAGGGGGTGAGCAGTTCTTC.